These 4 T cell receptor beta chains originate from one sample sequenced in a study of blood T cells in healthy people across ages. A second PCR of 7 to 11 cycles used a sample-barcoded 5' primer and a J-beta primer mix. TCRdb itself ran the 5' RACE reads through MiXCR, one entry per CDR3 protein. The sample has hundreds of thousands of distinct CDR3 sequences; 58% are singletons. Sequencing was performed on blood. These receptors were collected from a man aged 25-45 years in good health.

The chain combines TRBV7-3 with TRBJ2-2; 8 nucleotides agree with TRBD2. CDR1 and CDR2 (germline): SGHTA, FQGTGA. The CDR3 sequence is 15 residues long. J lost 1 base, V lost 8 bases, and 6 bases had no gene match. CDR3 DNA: TGTGCCAGCGCCCGTAGCGGGGTGAACACCGGGGAGCTGTTTTTT. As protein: CASARSGVNTGELFF.

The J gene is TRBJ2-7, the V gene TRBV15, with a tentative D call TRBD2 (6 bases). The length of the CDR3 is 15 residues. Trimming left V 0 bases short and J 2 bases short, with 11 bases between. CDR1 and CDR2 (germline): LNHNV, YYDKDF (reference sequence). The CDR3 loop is CATSRDPGEAYEQYF. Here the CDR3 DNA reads TGTGCCACCAGCAGAGATCCCGGGGAGGCCTACGAGCAGTACTTC.

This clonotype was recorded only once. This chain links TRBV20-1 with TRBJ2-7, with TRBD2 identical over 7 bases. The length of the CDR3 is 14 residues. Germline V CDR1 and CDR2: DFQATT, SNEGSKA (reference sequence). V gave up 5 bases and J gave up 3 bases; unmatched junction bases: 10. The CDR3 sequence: CSAPPSGNLYEQYF. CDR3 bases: TGCAGTGCTCCCCCAAGCGGGAATCTCTACGAGCAGTACTTC.

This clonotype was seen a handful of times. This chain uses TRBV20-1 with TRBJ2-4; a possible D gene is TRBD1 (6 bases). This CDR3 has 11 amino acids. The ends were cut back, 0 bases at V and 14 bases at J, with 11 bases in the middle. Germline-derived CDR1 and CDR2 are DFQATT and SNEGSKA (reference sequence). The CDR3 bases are TGCAGTGCTAGAGACGGTCCAGGGGAGTACTTC. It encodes CSARDGPGEYF.